This record concerns one T cell receptor (beta chain) sequence. The antigen remains unidentified. PCR used 60 Vbeta primers and 13 Jbeta primers. Profiling relied on immunoSEQ multiplex PCR, and the TCRdb table lists in-frame clones only, not all of them. The sample has 110,000 or so clones; about 61% are singletons. This entry belongs to a study of cytomegalovirus exposure and HLA in healthy donors. Study background: Earlier findings included more than 95 million unique TCR beta sequences obtained from about 179 million T cells.

Trimming removed 7 bases at V and 7 bases at J, with 11 bases between. CDR3 length: 13 amino acids. Germline CDR1 LNHDA, CDR2 SQIVND (reference sequence). Study outcomes and limitations: In an earlier analysis, in some 540 donors, most V segments appeared productive either ~87% or ~30% of the time.

This TCR was sampled from a man in his late teens or twenties in good health and CMV-seropositive. Sequencing was performed on PBMCs. The chain recombines TRBV19 with TRBJ1-6; weak D call: TRBD1 (5 bases). This CDR3 is CASNNRRNSPLHF. DNA of the CDR3: TGTGCCAGTAACAACAGGCGAAATTCACCCCTCCACTTT.